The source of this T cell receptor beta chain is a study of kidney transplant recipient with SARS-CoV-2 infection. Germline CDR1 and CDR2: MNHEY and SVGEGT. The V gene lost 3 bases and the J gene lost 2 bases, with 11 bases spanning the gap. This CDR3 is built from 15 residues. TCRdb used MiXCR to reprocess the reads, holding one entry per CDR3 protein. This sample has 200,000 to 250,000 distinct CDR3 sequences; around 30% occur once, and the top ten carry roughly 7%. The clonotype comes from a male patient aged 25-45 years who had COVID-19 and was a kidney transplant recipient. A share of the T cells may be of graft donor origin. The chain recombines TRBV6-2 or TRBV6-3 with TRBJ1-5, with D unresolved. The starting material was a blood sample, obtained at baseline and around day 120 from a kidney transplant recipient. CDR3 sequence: CASSYSGTGNQPQHF. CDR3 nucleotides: TGTGCCAGCAGTTATTCGGGCACGGGCAATCAGCCCCAGCATTTT.